This T cell receptor beta chain was identified in a study of cytomegalovirus exposure and HLA in healthy donors. Study-level findings and limits: Later analysis demonstrated an association between a missense DCLRE1C variant and TCR beta V- and J-gene trimming. For cytomegalovirus status, the classifier reportedly gave diagnoses with high specificity and sensitivity. CMV serostatus was the only immune exposure information that was available.

PCR used 60 Vbeta primers and 13 Jbeta primers. The data were produced by immunoSEQ multiplex PCR, yet TCRdb's version contains in-frame clones alone and is incomplete. The repertoire has some 70,000 clones, about 80% of them found once; the top ten carry 6.5% to 8.5%. This clone was recorded once. Its antigen is undetermined. This CDR3 is 16 amino acids long. Trimming cost V 2 bases and J 1 base, with 11 bases left between them. This chain uses TRBV23-1 with TRBJ2-2, with D unclear. TRBV23-1 is sorted into the ORF group, with uncertain function. This TCR derives from a man between 18 and 35 years old in good health and CMV-seropositive. Sequenced material: PBMCs. The CDR3 sequence: CASSQPIRQNTGELFF. CDR3 nucleotide sequence: TGCGCCAGCAGTCAACCCATTCGACAGAACACCGGGGAGCTGTTTTTT.